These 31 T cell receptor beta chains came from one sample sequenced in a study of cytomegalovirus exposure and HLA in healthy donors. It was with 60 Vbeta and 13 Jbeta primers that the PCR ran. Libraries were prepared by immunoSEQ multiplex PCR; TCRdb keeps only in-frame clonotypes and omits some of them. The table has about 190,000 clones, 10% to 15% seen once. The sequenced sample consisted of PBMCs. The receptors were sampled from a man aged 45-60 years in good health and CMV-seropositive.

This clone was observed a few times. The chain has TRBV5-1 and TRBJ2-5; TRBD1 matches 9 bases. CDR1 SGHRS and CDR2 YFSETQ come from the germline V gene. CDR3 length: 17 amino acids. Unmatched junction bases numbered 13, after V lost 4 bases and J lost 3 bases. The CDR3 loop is CASSPRTGAAFEETQYF. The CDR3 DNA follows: TGCGCCAGCAGCCCAAGGACAGGGGCGGCCTTCGAAGAGACCCAGTACTTC.

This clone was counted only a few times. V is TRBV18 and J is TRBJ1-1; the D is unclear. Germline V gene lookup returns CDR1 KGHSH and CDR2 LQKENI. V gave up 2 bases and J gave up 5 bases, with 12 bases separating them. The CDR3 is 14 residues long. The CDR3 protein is CASSPSFPDTEAFF. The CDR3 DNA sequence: TGTGCCAGCTCACCATCATTCCCAGATACTGAAGCTTTCTTT. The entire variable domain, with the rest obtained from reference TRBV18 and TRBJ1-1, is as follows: NAGVMQNPRHLVRRRGQEARLRCSPMKGHSHVYWYRQLPEEGLKFMVYLQKENIIDESGMPKERFSAEFPKEGPSILRIQQVVRGDSAAYFCASSPSFPDTEAFFGQGTRLTVV.

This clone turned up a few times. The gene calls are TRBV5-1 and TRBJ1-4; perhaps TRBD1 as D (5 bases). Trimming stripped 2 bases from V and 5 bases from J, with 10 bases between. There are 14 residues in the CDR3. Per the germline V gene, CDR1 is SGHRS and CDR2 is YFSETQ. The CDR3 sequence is CASSFTGVNEKLFF. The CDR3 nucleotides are TGCGCCAGCAGCTTTACAGGAGTAAATGAAAAACTGTTTTTT.

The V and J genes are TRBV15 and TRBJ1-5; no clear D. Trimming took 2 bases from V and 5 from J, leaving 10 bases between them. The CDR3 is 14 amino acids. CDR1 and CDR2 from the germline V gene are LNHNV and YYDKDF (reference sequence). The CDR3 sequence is CATSRTVEDQPQHF. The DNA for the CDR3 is TGTGCCACCAGCAGAACGGTGGAGGATCAGCCCCAGCATTTT.

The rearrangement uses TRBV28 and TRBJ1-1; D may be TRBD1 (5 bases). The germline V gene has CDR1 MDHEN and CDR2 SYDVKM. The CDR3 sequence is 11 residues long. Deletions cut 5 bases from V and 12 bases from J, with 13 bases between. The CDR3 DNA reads TGTGCCAGCAGTCACCCCGGGGGATCTTTCTTT. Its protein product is CASSHPGGSFF. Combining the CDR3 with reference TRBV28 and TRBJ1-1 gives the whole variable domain DVKVTQSSRYLVKRTGEKVFLECVQDMDHENMFWYRQDPGLGLRLIYFSYDVKMKEKGDIPEGYSVSREKKERFSLILESASTNQTSMYLCASSHPGGSFFGQGTRLTVV.

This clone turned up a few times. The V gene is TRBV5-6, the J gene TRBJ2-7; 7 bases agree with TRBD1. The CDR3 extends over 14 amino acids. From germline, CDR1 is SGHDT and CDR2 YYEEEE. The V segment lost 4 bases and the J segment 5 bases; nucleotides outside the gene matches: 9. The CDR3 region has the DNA TGTGCCAGCAGCCGGAGACAGGGACGGAACGAGCAGTACTTC. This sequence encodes CASSRRQGRNEQYF.

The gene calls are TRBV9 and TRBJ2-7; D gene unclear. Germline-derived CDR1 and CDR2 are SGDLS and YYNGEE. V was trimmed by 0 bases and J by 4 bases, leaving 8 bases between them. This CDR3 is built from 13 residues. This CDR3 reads CASSVDSMYEQYF. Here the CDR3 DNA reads TGTGCCAGCAGCGTAGATAGCATGTACGAGCAGTACTTC.

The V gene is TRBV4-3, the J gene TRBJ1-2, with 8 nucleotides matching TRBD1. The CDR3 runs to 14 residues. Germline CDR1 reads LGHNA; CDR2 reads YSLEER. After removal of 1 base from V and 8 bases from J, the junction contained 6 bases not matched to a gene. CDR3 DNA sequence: TGCGCCAGCAGCCAAGGACAGGGGTTGGGAGGCTACACCTTC. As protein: CASSQGQGLGGYTF.

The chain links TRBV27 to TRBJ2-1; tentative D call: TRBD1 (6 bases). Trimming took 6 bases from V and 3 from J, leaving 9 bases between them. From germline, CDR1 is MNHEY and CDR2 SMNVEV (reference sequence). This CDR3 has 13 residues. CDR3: CASRRTDYNEQFF. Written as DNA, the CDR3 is TGTGCCAGCAGAAGGACAGACTACAATGAGCAGTTCTTC.

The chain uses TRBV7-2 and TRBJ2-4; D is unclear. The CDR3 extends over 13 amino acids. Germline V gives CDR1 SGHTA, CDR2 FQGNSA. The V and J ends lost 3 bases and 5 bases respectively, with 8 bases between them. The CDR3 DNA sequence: TGTGCCAGCAGCTTTCCCTTCCAAAACATTCAGTACTTC. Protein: CASSFPFQNIQYF.

The CDR3 DNA reads as TGTGCCAGCAGTTACGGCCAGGGAAGCAATCAGCCCCAGCATTTT. It is translated as CASSYGQGSNQPQHF. The chain joins TRBV6-5 to TRBJ1-5; tentatively, D is TRBD1 (5 bases). The CDR3 consists of 15 residues. Germline V gene data show CDR1 as MNHEY and CDR2 as SVGAGI. V dropped 2 bases and J dropped 1 base, with 9 bases sitting between them.

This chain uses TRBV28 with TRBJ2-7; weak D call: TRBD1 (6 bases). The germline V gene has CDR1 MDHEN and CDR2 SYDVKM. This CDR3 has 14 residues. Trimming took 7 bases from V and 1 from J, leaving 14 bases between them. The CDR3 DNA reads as TGTGCCAGCAACCCTCCGGACAGTTCCTACGAGCAGTACTTC. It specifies CASNPPDSSYEQYF.

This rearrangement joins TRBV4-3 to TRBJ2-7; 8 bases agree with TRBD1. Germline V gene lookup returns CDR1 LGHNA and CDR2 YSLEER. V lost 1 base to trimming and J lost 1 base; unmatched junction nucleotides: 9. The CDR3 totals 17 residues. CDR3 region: CASSQAPGWTGSYEQYF. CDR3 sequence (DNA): TGCGCCAGCAGCCAAGCCCCTGGTTGGACAGGGTCCTACGAGCAGTACTTC.

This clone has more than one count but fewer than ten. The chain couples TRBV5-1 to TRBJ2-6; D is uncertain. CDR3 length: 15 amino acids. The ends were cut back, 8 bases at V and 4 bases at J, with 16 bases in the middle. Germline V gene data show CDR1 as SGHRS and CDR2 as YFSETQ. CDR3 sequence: CASRPGPVGANVLTF. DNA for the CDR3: TGCGCCAGTAGACCGGGTCCTGTAGGGGCCAACGTCCTGACTTTC.

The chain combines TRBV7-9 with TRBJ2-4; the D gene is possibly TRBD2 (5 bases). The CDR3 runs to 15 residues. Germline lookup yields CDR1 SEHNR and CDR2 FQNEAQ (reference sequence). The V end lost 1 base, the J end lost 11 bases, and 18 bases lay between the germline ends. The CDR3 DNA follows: TGTGCCAGCAGCTTAGATGGCTCCGGGATGATCGTTCAGTACTTC. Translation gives CASSLDGSGMIVQYF.

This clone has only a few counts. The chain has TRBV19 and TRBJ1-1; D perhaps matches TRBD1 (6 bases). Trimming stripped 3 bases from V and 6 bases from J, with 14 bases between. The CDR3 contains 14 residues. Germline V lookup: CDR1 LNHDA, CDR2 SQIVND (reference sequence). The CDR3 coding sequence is TGTGCCAGTAGTATCCAGGGGAACTACGCTGAAGCTTTCTTT. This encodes CASSIQGNYAEAFF.

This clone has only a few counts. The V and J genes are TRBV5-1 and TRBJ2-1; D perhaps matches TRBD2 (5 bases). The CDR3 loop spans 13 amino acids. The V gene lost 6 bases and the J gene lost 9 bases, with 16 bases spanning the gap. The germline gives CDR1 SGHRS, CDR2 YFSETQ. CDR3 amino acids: CASIPRPGTEQFF. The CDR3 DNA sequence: TGCGCCAGCATCCCCCGCCCGGGAACTGAGCAGTTCTTC.

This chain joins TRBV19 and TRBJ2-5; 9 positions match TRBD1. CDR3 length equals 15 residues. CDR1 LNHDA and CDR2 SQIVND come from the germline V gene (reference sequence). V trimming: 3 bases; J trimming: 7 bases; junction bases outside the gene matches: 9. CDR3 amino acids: CASSILGQGVGTQYF. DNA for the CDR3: TGTGCCAGTAGTATTTTGGGACAGGGTGTTGGGACCCAGTACTTC.

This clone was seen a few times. CDR3 sequence (DNA): TGTGCCAGCAGTCGGACAGAAGACGAGCAGTACGTC. Protein sequence: CASSRTEDEQYV. This rearrangement joins TRBV6-5 to TRBJ2-7; D is perhaps TRBD1 (6 bases). Germline V CDR1 and CDR2: MNHEY, SVGAGI. This CDR3 has 12 amino acids. V was clipped by 5 bases and J by 5 bases, with 10 bases between them.

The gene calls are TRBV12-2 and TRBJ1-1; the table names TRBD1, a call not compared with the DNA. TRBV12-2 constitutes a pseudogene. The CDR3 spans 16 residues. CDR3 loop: CASRFDGTEENTEAFF. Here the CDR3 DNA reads TGTGCAAGTCGCTTTGATGGGACAGAAGAGAACACTGAAGCTTTCTTT.

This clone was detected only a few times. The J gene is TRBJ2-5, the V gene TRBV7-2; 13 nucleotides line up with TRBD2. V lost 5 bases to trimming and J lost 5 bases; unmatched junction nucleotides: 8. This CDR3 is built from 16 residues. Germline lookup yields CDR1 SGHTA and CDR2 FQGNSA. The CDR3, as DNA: TGTGCCAGCAGCCCTCGACTAGCGGGGGGCCGGGAGACCCAGTACTTC. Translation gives CASSPRLAGGRETQYF.

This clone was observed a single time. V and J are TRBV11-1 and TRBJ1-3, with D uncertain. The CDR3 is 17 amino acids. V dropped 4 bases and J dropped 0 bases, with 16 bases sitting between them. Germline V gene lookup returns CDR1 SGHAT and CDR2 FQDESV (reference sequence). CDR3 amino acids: CASSSPSGIDSGNTIYF. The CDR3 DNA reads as TGTGCCAGCAGCTCACCGAGCGGGATCGACTCTGGAAACACCATATATTTT.

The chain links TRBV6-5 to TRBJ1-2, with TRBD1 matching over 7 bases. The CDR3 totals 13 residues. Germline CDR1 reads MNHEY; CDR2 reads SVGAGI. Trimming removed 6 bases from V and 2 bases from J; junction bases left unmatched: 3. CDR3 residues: CASRRQGNYGYTF. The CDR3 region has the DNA TGTGCCAGCAGACGACAGGGAAACTATGGCTACACCTTC.

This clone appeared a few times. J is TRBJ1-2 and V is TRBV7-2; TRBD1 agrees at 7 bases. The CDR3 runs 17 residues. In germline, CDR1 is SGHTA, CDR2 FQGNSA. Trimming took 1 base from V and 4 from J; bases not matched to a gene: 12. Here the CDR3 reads CASSLGPWDSPRYGYTF. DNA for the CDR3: TGTGCCAGCAGCTTAGGCCCTTGGGACAGTCCCCGCTATGGCTACACCTTC. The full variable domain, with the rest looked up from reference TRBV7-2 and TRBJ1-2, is GAGVSQSPSNKVTEKGKDVELRCDPISGHTALYWYRQSLGQGLEFLIYFQGNSAPDKSGLPSDRFSAERTGGSVSTLTIQRTQQEDSAVYLCASSLGPWDSPRYGYTFGSGTRLTVV.

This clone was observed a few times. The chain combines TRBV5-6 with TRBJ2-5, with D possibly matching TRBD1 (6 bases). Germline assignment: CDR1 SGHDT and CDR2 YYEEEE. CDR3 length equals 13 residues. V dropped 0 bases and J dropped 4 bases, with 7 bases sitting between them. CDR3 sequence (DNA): TGTGCCAGCAGCTTGGTCAGGGGAGAGACCCAGTACTTC. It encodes CASSLVRGETQYF.

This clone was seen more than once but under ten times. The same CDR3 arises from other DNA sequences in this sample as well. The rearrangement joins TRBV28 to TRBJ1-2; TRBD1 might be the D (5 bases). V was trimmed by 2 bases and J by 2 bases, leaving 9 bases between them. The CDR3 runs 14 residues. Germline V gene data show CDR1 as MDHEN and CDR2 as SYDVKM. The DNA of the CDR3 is TGTGCCAGCAGTTTAGGAGCAGGGAACTATGGCTACACCTTC. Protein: CASSLGAGNYGYTF.

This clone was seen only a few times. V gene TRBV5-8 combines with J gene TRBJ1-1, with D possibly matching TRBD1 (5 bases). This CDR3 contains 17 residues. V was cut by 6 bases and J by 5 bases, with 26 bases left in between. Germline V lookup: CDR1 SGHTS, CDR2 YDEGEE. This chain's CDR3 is CASNPRGGSLGRTEAFF. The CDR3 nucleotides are TGTGCCAGCAACCCTAGGGGCGGCAGCCTTGGACGGACTGAAGCTTTCTTT.

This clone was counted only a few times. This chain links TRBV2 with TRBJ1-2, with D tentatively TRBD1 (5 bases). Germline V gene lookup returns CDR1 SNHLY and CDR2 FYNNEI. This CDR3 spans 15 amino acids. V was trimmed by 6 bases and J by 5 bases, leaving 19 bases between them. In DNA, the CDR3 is TGTGCCAGCAGGGCGGGACTCTTGGCCCGTTATGGCTACACCTTC. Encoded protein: CASRAGLLARYGYTF.

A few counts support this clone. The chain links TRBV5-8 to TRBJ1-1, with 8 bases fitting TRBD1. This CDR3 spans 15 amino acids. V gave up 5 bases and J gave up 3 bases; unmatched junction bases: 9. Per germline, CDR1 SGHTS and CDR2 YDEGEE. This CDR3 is CASRKGTGLDTEAFF. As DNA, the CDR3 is TGTGCCAGCAGAAAAGGGACAGGACTAGACACTGAAGCTTTCTTT.

CDR3: CASSYGGGTNEKLFF. The DNA for the CDR3 is TGTGCCAGCAGTTACGGCGGGGGAACTAATGAAAAACTGTTTTTT. J is TRBJ1-4 and V is TRBV6-6; perhaps TRBD1 as D (5 bases). The germline V gene has CDR1 MNHNY and CDR2 SVGAGI (reference sequence). The CDR3 spans 15 residues. Between the trimmed V and J ends, which lost 2 bases and 1 base, there was a span of 8 bases.

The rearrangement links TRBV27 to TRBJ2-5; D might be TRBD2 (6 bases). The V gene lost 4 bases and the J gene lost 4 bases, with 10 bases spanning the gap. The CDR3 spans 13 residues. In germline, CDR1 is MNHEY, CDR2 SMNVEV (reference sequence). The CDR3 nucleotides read TGTGCCAGCAGTTCTGGGGGGTCAGAGACCCAGTACTTC. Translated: CASSSGGSETQYF.